Sequencing of this TCR beta chain was carried out in a study of T cell changes during pregnancy in multiple sclerosis. Sequenced by immunoSEQ multiplex PCR; TCRdb stores in-frame clones only, minus some. The sample holds 30,000 to 40,000 clones, approximately 94% seen once. With 4 bases removed from V and 5 bases from J, the gap between germline ends came to 20 bases. The CDR3 is 16 amino acids. Germline V gene lookup returns CDR1 SGHDN and CDR2 FVKESK. This clonotype originated in a female donor with multiple sclerosis, enrolled in a pregnancy study. This specimen consisted of CD4+ T cells from peripheral blood mononuclear cells, obtained in the second trimester of pregnancy. The gene calls are TRBV14 and TRBJ2-5, with D possibly being TRBD1 (8 bases). The CDR3 is CASSRGGTGPEETQYF. CDR3 nucleotide sequence: TGTGCCAGCAGCCGGGGGGGGACAGGTCCGGAGGAGACCCAGTACTTC.